Listed below are T cell receptor beta chains from one sample, sequenced in a study of PD-1 blockade in classical Hodgkin lymphoma. Measured with immunoSEQ multiplex PCR; TCRdb has only the in-frame clones, and not every one. The data show around 24,000 clones, over 60% seen once. This specimen consisted of peripheral blood mononuclear cells (PBMCs), obtained before the second cycle of nivolumab. The source of these receptors is a human donor with classical Hodgkin lymphoma. The CDR3 runs from the conserved cysteine through the conserved F or W. The D gene is left open where the match is weak. Clone size, where shown, is once, few, many, or a class for clones that have expanded.

d_gene,j_gene,abundance,v_gene,CDR3nt,CDR3aa
NA,TRBJ2-7,few,TRBV4-1,TGCGCCAGCAGCCATAGACAGGCCCCTCCCTACGAGCAGTACTTC,CASSHRQAPPYEQYF
NA,TRBJ2-2,NA,TRBV4-1,TGCGCCAGCAGCCAAGTTGAGGGCAGGATGAACACCGGGGAGCTGTTTTTT,CASSQVEGRMNTGELFF
NA,TRBJ2-1,NA,TRBV7-8,TGTGCCAGCAGCTTAGAAGGGTACTCCTACAATGAGCAGTTCTTC,CASSLEGYSYNEQFF
NA,TRBJ1-3,NA,TRBV7-2,TGTGCCAGCAGCTTAGCCTTCACTGGAGCCTCTGGAAACACCATATATTTT,CASSLAFTGASGNTIYF
NA,TRBJ1-6,NA,TRBV7-6,TGTGCCAGCAGCTACGACAGTAATTCACCCCTCCACTTT,CASSYDSNSPLHF
TRBD2,TRBJ2-7,NA,TRBV30,TGTGCCTGGAGTCCCCTTGAGCGGGAGCGTCGGGAGCAGTACTTC,CAWSPLERERREQYF
TRBD1,TRBJ2-5,NA,TRBV7-2,TGTGCCAGCAGCTTAACAGGGGCGGCAGAGACCCAGTACTTC,CASSLTGAAETQYF
NA,TRBJ2-7,NA,TRBV5-1,TGCGCCAGCAGGCCGGAGCCAGCCTACGAGCAGTACTTC,CASRPEPAYEQYF
NA,TRBJ2-7,NA,TRBV28,TGTGCCAGCAGTTTCTCCCACGGGGTTCCGTCTTCCGGCTACGAGCAGTACTTC,CASSFSHGVPSSGYEQYF
TRBD1,TRBJ2-6,NA,TRBV28,TGTGCCAGCAGTTTAGACAGGGTCGGGTCTGGGGCCAACGTCCTGACTTTC,CASSLDRVGSGANVLTF
NA,TRBJ2-1,medium-sized,TRBV19,TGTGCCAGTAGTATGAGGAGCGGGTACAATGAGCAGTTCTTC,CASSMRSGYNEQFF
TRBD1,TRBJ1-2,NA,TRBV4-3,TGCGCCAGCAGCCAGGGTTTGGCGGAGGGGGCTCGCTATGGCTACACCTTC,CASSQGLAEGARYGYTF
NA,TRBJ2-5,NA,TRBV5-1,TGCGCCAGCAGCTCCCGATCGGGGTTCCAAGAGACCCAGTACTTC,CASSSRSGFQETQYF
NA,TRBJ2-2,medium-sized,TRBV28,TGTGCCAGCAGTTTGATAGGGGACACCGGGGAGCTGTTTTTT,CASSLIGDTGELFF
TRBD1,TRBJ2-5,NA,TRBV18,TGTGCCAGCTCACCCATCCCGGGACAGAAGGAGACCCAGTACTTC,CASSPIPGQKETQYF
NA,TRBJ2-2,NA,TRBV28,TGTGCCAGCAGTTTATTTCTGGGGGCGGCCGGGGAGCTGTTTTTT,CASSLFLGAAGELFF
NA,TRBJ2-1,NA,TRBV27,TGTGCCAGCAGTTCCGGAGCAGGGGGGTTCAATGAGCAGTTCTTC,CASSSGAGGFNEQFF
NA,TRBJ2-7,NA,TRBV5-4,TGTGCCAGCAGCTCCTTTATGGCCTACGAGCAGTACTTC,CASSSFMAYEQYF
TRBD1,TRBJ1-2,few,TRBV10-2,TGCGCCAGCAGTGAGCCGACAGGGAGGGATGGCTACACCTTC,CASSEPTGRDGYTF
NA,TRBJ1-1,few,TRBV30,TGTGCCTGGGGGGGAAACACTGAAGCTTTCTTT,CAWGGNTEAFF
NA,TRBJ1-3,NA,TRBV6-5,TGTGCCAGCAGTTATGCGGCAGGGATAAACACCATATATTTT,CASSYAAGINTIYF
TRBD1,TRBJ1-2,once,TRBV4-3,TGCGCCAGCAGCCACGTAGCGACCGGGACAGGGAACTATGGCTACACCTTC,CASSHVATGTGNYGYTF
NA,TRBJ2-3,few,TRBV25-1,TGTGCCAGCAGCCCCCTGGATTTGGATACGCAGTATTTT,CASSPLDLDTQYF
TRBD1,TRBJ1-2,NA,TRBV7-2,TGTGCCAGCAGCTTTCCTGAGGGGGCGCGGTATGGCTACACCTTC,CASSFPEGARYGYTF
TRBD2,TRBJ2-4,NA,TRBV6-6,TGTGCCAGCAGTTCCGGGACTAGCGGGAGTAAGAACATTCAGTACTTC,CASSSGTSGSKNIQYF
NA,TRBJ1-5,NA,TRBV21-1,TGTGCCAGCAGCAAAAAGAGAAGGTTCGACATTAATCAGCCCCAGCATTTT,CASSKKRRFDINQPQHF
TRBD1,TRBJ1-2,NA,TRBV28,TGTGCCAGCAGTCCAGGGGGCCTCGTCTATGGCTACACCTTC,CASSPGGLVYGYTF
NA,TRBJ1-2,few,TRBV19,TGTGCCAGTAGCCCATCCGGTCGGGGGTATCGGGAAAACTATGGCTACACCTTC,CASSPSGRGYRENYGYTF
NA,TRBJ2-3,NA,TRBV11-2,TGTGCCAGCAGCTCATACGTAGATACGCAGTATTTT,CASSSYVDTQYF
NA,TRBJ1-2,NA,TRBV7-9,TGTGCCAGCAGCGAACGGGGGGTCTATGGCTACACCTTC,CASSERGVYGYTF
TRBD1,TRBJ2-1,NA,TRBV11-2,TGTGCCAGCAGCTCCGGACAGGGCAGCCACAATGAGCAGTTCTTC,CASSSGQGSHNEQFF
NA,TRBJ1-4,medium-sized,TRBV5-1,TGCGCCAGCAGCTGGGGGAGCACTAATGAAAAACTGTTTTTT,CASSWGSTNEKLFF
TRBD2,TRBJ2-2,NA,TRBV27,TGTGCCAGCAGTTTTCAGATAGCGGGGGGGCACACCGGGGAGCTGTTTTTT,CASSFQIAGGHTGELFF
NA,TRBJ2-2,medium-sized,TRBV30,TGTGCCTGGAGTGTTGGACAGAACACCGGGGAGCTGTTTTTT,CAWSVGQNTGELFF
NA,TRBJ2-5,NA,TRBV7-3,TGTGCCAGCAGCTTAACGAACCAAGAGACCCAGTACTTC,CASSLTNQETQYF
NA,TRBJ1-4,NA,TRBV25-1,TGTGCCAGTACGGGGAATGAAAAACTGTTTTTT,CASTGNEKLFF
NA,TRBJ2-7,NA,TRBV21-1,TGTGCCAGCAGCATCGACAATAGCGGGGGGACCGCCTACGAGCAGTACTTC,CASSIDNSGGTAYEQYF
NA,TRBJ2-7,NA,TRBV30,TGTGCCTGGGCCCCCGGGTCCCTATCCTACGAGCAGTACTTC,CAWAPGSLSYEQYF
TRBD2,TRBJ2-3,NA,TRBV11-1,TGTGCCAGCAGCCTTAGCGGGAGACCCGCTAGCACAGATACGCAGTATTTT,CASSLSGRPASTDTQYF
NA,TRBJ2-7,NA,TRBV7-2,TGTGCCAGCAGCTTACAGGACTACGAGCAGTACTTC,CASSLQDYEQYF
TRBD2,TRBJ2-3,NA,TRBV4-2,TGTGCCAGCAGCCAAGCGCGGGAGGGCACAGATACGCAGTATTTT,CASSQAREGTDTQYF
NA,TRBJ2-7,NA,TRBV2,TGTGCCAGCAGGGAGCACGGGCCCTCCTACGAGCAGTACTTC,CASREHGPSYEQYF
TRBD2,TRBJ2-7,NA,TRBV25-1,TGTGCCAGCAGTGAATGGGACTATTACGAGCAGTACTTC,CASSEWDYYEQYF
NA,TRBJ1-2,NA,TRBV7-9,TGTGCCAGCAGCTTAGACAGGGCCTCTTCCAATGGCTACACCTTC,CASSLDRASSNGYTF
TRBD1,TRBJ2-7,few,TRBV6-5,TGTGCCAGCAGTGGGGGACAGGAGCAGTACTTC,CASSGGQEQYF
NA,TRBJ2-1,medium-sized,TRBV19,TGTGCCAGTAGTCCCTCGACTACTCCAGTCAATGAGCAGTTCTTC,CASSPSTTPVNEQFF
NA,TRBJ1-2,once,TRBV5-6,TGTGCCAGCAGCTTGTCGCGGGGTTCGGGCTACACCTTC,CASSLSRGSGYTF
NA,TRBJ2-5,once,TRBV4-1,TGCGCCAGCAGCGAACAGGGATTCCGGGAGACCCAGTACTTC,CASSEQGFRETQYF
TRBD2,TRBJ2-2,few,TRBV5-1,TGCGCCAGCAGCTTGTTAAGCGGGGTCGGGGAGCTGTTTTTT,CASSLLSGVGELFF
TRBD2,TRBJ2-1,NA,TRBV29-1,TGCAGCGGGTACCGAGCGGGAGAGCAGTTCTTC,CSGYRAGEQFF
NA,TRBJ1-1,NA,TRBV28,TGTGCCAGCAGTCCCGGTGGGAGGTCTACCCTGGGGACTGAAGCTTTCTTT,CASSPGGRSTLGTEAFF
TRBD1,TRBJ2-6,NA,TRBV19,TGTGCCAGTAGTCCTACAGGGGCCCCTGGGGCCAACGTCCTGACTTTC,CASSPTGAPGANVLTF
TRBD2,TRBJ2-7,many,TRBV6-5,TGTGCCAGCAGTTACTTGCCTAGCGGGAAAGGCGAGCAGTACTTC,CASSYLPSGKGEQYF
NA,TRBJ1-3,once,TRBV5-3,TGTGCCAGAAGCTTGCCAGGGGTTGGAAACACCATATATTTT,CARSLPGVGNTIYF
NA,TRBJ1-4,few,TRBV18,TGTGCCAGCTCACCCTGGGTTGGAGAAAAACTGTTTTTT,CASSPWVGEKLFF